The TCR beta chain described here comes from a study of blood T cell repertoires in COVID-19. In the study overall: The cDNA or gDNA used as material had been derived from T cells, B-cell-depleted T cells, or PBMCs.

Seattle patient enrollment occurred during active infection, with longitudinal follow-up thereafter. The data were produced by immunoSEQ multiplex PCR, yet TCRdb's version contains in-frame clones alone and is incomplete. The repertoire includes under 250,000 clones, 80% to 90% of them detected once, and roughly 3% sits in the top ten. The J segment lost 1 base and the V segment lost 4 bases, leaving 4 bases of the junction unmatched. This CDR3 spans 15 amino acids. Germline V gives CDR1 SGHNT, CDR2 YENEEA. V is TRBV11-3 and J is TRBJ1-5; 7 bases align to TRBD1. The TCR comes from a man aged 25 to 45 with COVID-19, enrolled during active disease. The sequencing input was peripheral blood. The CDR3 bases are TGTGCCAGCAGCTCACCGGGACAGAGCAATCAGCCCCAGCATTTT. Protein sequence: CASSSPGQSNQPQHF.